This paragraph covers one T cell receptor (beta chain) sequence. Its antigen is as yet unknown. Libraries were prepared by immunoSEQ multiplex PCR; TCRdb keeps only in-frame clonotypes and omits some of them. The sample lists over 150,000 clones, roughly 86% occurring once. The record originates from a study of cytomegalovirus exposure and HLA in healthy donors. Study summary: The same platform was used for the 120 or so validation repertoires as for the roughly 730 first-cohort repertoires, as reported in a later analysis.

Trimming shortened V by 2 bases and J by 4 bases, and 11 bases separated the two germline ends. Germline values: CDR1 MNHNS, CDR2 SASEGT. The CDR3 has 14 amino acids. Broader study findings: Clusters of TCRs from the first cohort tended to co-occur in the roughly 120 validation repertoires (as a later analysis found). Per published reports, the classifier diagnosed cytomegalovirus status with high specificity and sensitivity.

The TCR comes from a human donor in good health. Sequenced input: PBMCs. The gene calls are TRBV6-1 and TRBJ1-2; a weak D match, TRBD1 (6 bases). The CDR3 is CASSENDRSYGYTF. In DNA, the CDR3 is TGTGCCAGCAGTGAAAATGACAGGAGCTATGGCTACACCTTC.